The rows below give T cell receptor beta chains drawn from one sample of a study of cytomegalovirus exposure and HLA in healthy donors. Assay: immunoSEQ multiplex PCR; the TCRdb copy retains only in-frame clones and omits some. The sample lists 150,000 to 200,000 clones, about 83% occurring once. Sequences were obtained from PBMCs. The receptors come from a woman between 25 and 40 years old in good health and CMV-seropositive. CDR3s include the opening cysteine and the closing phenylalanine or tryptophan. Each record gives: J gene, clone size, V gene, D gene, CDR3 protein, CDR3 DNA. The D gene is left open where the match is weak. Clone size is not always given. Where it is, it says once, few, many or a class for expanded clones.

>TRBJ1-2|.|TRBV18|.
CASSPGSNYGYTF
TGTGCCAGCTCACCGGGCAGTAACTATGGCTACACCTTC
>TRBJ1-5|.|TRBV29-1|TRBD1
CSVQGENQPQHF
TGCAGCGTTCAGGGGGAGAATCAGCCCCAGCATTTT
>TRBJ1-2|.|TRBV5-1|.
CASRVDTTYGYTF
TGCGCCAGCAGGGTGGACACCACCTATGGCTACACCTTC
>TRBJ2-6|.|TRBV15|TRBD1
CATSDGQGVSGANVLTF
TGTGCCACCAGCGACGGACAGGGGGTATCTGGGGCCAACGTCCTGACTTTC
>TRBJ2-2|once|TRBV19|TRBD2
CASSPRASGGDGRTGELFF
TGTGCCAGTAGCCCGAGGGCTAGCGGGGGGGATGGTCGCACCGGGGAGCTGTTTTTT
>TRBJ1-2|.|TRBV27|.
CASTFLSREGHGYTF
TGTGCCAGCACCTTCCTCTCTCGGGAGGGGCATGGCTACACCTTC
>TRBJ2-3|.|TRBV7-9|TRBD1
CASSVTGAHTDTQYF
TGTGCCAGCAGCGTTACAGGGGCCCATACAGATACGCAGTATTTT
>TRBJ1-2|.|TRBV6-4|.
CASSDLFGGYTF
TGTGCCAGCAGTGACTTGTTCGGGGGCTACACCTTC
>TRBJ2-7|.|TRBV7-9|TRBD2
CASSASGSSHEQYF
TGTGCCAGCAGCGCTAGCGGGAGTTCCCACGAGCAGTACTTC
>TRBJ2-1|.|TRBV5-4|TRBD2
CASSPPGLAGGPNEQFF
TGTGCCAGCAGCCCCCCGGGACTAGCGGGAGGGCCGAATGAGCAGTTCTTC
>TRBJ2-7|.|TRBV7-8|TRBD2
CASSQGGISYEQYF
TGTGCCAGCAGCCAGGGAGGGATCTCCTACGAGCAGTACTTC
>TRBJ2-6|.|TRBV27|.
CASRSSGANVLTF
TGTGCCAGCAGGAGCTCTGGGGCCAACGTCCTGACTTTC
>TRBJ2-4|few|TRBV5-6|TRBD2
CASPGWGGPGPGDIQYF
TGTGCCAGCCCCGGGTGGGGGGGTCCCGGACCGGGTGACATTCAGTACTTC
>TRBJ2-5|.|TRBV4-3|.
CASSLSRDGTQYF
TGCGCCAGCAGCCTTTCCCGGGATGGGACCCAGTACTTC
>TRBJ1-4|.|TRBV5-1|TRBD1
CASSQTQGGEKLFF
TGCGCCAGCAGCCAAACTCAGGGGGGCGAAAAACTGTTTTTT
>TRBJ2-7|.|TRBV6-4|TRBD2
CASSREVAGYEQYF
TGTGCCAGCAGCCGGGAGGTAGCGGGGTACGAGCAGTACTTC
>TRBJ2-5|.|TRBV10-3|.
CAISGRDRPETQYF
TGTGCCATCAGTGGACGGGATCGGCCAGAGACCCAGTACTTC
>TRBJ2-6|.|TRBV7-2|TRBD1
CASSLGTVGANVLTF
TGTGCCAGCAGCCTCGGGACAGTTGGGGCCAACGTCCTGACTTTC